This T cell receptor beta chain was profiled in a study of metastatic and nonmetastatic thyroid tumors. This clone was counted ten times or more. A read error is possible here, since a much larger clone lies one base away. Nobody among the patients had been given any treatment before thyroid surgery. MiXCR was used by TCRdb to re-call the PCR reads. The repertoire consists of roughly 40,000 clones, with about 16% occurring once and the leading ten covering roughly 22%. CDR1 is MNHEY and CDR2 is SVGAGI in the germline V gene. CDR3 length: 15 amino acids. V dropped 1 base and J dropped 5 bases, with 13 bases sitting between them.

Sequenced: blood. The chain joins TRBV6-5 to TRBJ2-3; D call uncertain. The receptor was isolated from a female donor with papillary thyroid cancer or a benign thyroid nodule (not recorded which). Some clones in this sample may be carry-over from other donors' samples. The CDR3 region has the DNA TGTGCCAGCAGTTACTACGACCCCTTGGGAGATACGCAGTATTTT. Its translation: CASSYYDPLGDTQYF.